Below, one T cell receptor beta chain is given with its context. The record originates from a study of blood T cell repertoires in COVID-19. At the level of the study: Collection of acute and convalescent COVID-19 samples took place in the United States, Italy and Spain.

Under the authors' procedure: Estimates of nucleated cell counts were drawn from the amplification of reference gene primers. Only in-frame clones appear in the TCRdb table, and some are missing; sequencing was by immunoSEQ multiplex PCR. V, J and clone size reflect that table, while D and trimming were determined from the DNA. The sample has around 270,000 clones, around nine tenths seen once. From germline, CDR1 is LGHNA and CDR2 YNFKEQ. Losses at the gene ends were 1 base for V and 1 base for J; bases not matched to a gene: 11. CDR3 size: 20 residues. The rearrangement joins TRBV4-2 to TRBJ2-5; 14 bases align to TRBD2. The sample was peripheral blood. The clonotype originates from a man aged 40-49 years who had recovered from COVID-19. Written as DNA, the CDR3 is TGTGCCAGCAGCCAAGGACAGGGGGGGACTAGCGGGAGAGGCCAAGAGACCCAGTACTTC. This codes for CASSQGQGGTSGRGQETQYF.